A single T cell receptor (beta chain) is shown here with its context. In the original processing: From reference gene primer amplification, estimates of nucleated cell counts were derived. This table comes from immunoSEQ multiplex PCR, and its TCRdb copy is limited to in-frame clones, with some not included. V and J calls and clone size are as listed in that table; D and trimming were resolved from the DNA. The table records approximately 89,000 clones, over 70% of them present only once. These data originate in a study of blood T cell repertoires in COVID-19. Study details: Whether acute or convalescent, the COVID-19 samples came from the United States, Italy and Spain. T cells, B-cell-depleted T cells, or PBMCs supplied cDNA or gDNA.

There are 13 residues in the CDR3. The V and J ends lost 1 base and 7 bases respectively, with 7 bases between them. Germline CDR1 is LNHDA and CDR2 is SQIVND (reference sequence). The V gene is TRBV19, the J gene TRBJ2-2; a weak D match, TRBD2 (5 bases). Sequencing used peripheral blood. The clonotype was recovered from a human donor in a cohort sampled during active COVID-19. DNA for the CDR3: TGTGCCAGTAGTATAGCGGGGAACGGGGAGCTGTTTTTT. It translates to CASSIAGNGELFF.